This T cell receptor (beta chain) was recovered during a study of response to subunit inactivated influenza vaccine. The CDR3 runs to 13 residues. V was shortened by 4 bases and J by 5 bases, with 9 bases between the two germline ends. Looked up from germline, CDR1 is SGHVS and CDR2 is FNYEAQ. There are a few counts of this clonotype. One entry per CDR3 protein, called by TCRdb with MiXCR from the RT-PCR reads. The table records about 540,000 distinct CDR3 sequences, roughly 25% of them present only once. These records were also assigned to another study, of T cells expressing NK-cell markers. That report notes: Beta-chain TCR cDNA was generated via 5'RACE template switching with UMIs. Dominant NKG2C+ clonotype frequencies of 1.0-7.0% of CD8+ T cells were measured in roughly 6 donors.

The sequence was collected from a man in his fifties or sixties who received an inactivated influenza vaccine. The material was CD4+ T cells sorted from PBMCs, obtained 12 days after vaccination. V is TRBV7-6 and J is TRBJ2-1; D is undetermined. The DNA of the CDR3 is TGTGCCAGCAGCTCCCGCACCGACAATGAGCAGTTCTTC. Translating it yields CASSSRTDNEQFF. Using reference TRBV7-6 and TRBJ2-1 for the parts outside the CDR3, the full variable domain is GAGVSQSPRYKVTKRGQDVALRCDPISGHVSLYWYRQALGQGPEFLTYFNYEAQQDKSGLPNDRFSAERPEGSISTLTIQRTEQRDSAMYRCASSSRTDNEQFFGPGTRLTVL.